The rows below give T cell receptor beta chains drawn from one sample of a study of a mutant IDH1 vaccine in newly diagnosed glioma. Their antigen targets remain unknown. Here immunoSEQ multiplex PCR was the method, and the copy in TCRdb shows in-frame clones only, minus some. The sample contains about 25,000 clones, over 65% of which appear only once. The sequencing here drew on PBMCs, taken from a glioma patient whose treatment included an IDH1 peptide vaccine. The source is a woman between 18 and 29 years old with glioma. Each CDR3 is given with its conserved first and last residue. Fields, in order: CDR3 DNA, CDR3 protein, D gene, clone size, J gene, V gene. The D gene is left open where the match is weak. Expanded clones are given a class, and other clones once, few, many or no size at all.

DNA: TGCGCCAGCGGCGTCGGGACCGCCGACAACATTCAGTACTTC
CDR3: CASGVGTADNIQYF
D: -
size: -
J: TRBJ2-4
V: TRBV5-1

DNA: TGTGCCAGCAGTGTGGCGGGGGGGGCAGATACGCAGTATTTT
CDR3: CASSVAGGADTQYF
D: TRBD2
size: once
J: TRBJ2-3
V: TRBV25-1

DNA: TGCGCCAGCAGCCCGACCGAAGGCAGCTTGAACACTGAAGCTTTCTTT
CDR3: CASSPTEGSLNTEAFF
D: -
size: few
J: TRBJ1-1
V: TRBV4-3

DNA: TGTGCCTGGAGGGGCGGGCTCGGAAACACTAAAGCTTTCTTT
CDR3: CAWRGGLGNTKAFF
D: -
size: -
J: TRBJ1-1
V: TRBV30

DNA: TGCAGCGTACCGGTGGCAGGCGCAGATACGCAGTATTTT
CDR3: CSVPVAGADTQYF
D: -
size: -
J: TRBJ2-3
V: TRBV29-1

DNA: TGTGCCAGCCACCCGGGACAGGGGGCGGATGGCTACACCTTC
CDR3: CASHPGQGADGYTF
D: TRBD1
size: -
J: TRBJ1-2
V: TRBV6-5

DNA: TGTGCCAGCTATAGCTGGGGCACAGATACGCAGTATTTT
CDR3: CASYSWGTDTQYF
D: -
size: -
J: TRBJ2-3
V: TRBV5-8

DNA: TGCGCCAGCAGCCAAGTCGCAGGCAGTATTTATGAAGCTTTCTTT
CDR3: CASSQVAGSIYEAFF
D: -
size: once
J: TRBJ1-1
V: TRBV4-3

DNA: TGTGCCTGGGGAGTTATTAATTCACCCCTCCACTTT
CDR3: CAWGVINSPLHF
D: -
size: few
J: TRBJ1-6
V: TRBV30

DNA: TGTGCCAGCAGTTCACACCAAGACTCAAACACCATATATTTT
CDR3: CASSSHQDSNTIYF
D: -
size: -
J: TRBJ1-3
V: TRBV28

DNA: TGTGCCAGCAGTTCCTCCGGGGGCAGGGGCTACACCTTC
CDR3: CASSSSGGRGYTF
D: -
size: -
J: TRBJ1-2
V: TRBV6-5

DNA: TGTGCCAGCAGCTTGGCCTCCCAGTTCCAAGAGACCCAGTACTTC
CDR3: CASSLASQFQETQYF
D: -
size: once
J: TRBJ2-5
V: TRBV5-4

DNA: TGTGCCAGCAGTACTGGTCAGGGCTACACCTTC
CDR3: CASSTGQGYTF
D: -
size: -
J: TRBJ1-2
V: TRBV6-6

DNA: TGTGCCAGCAGCCCAAGGGGGACAGGGGATGGCTACACCTTC
CDR3: CASSPRGTGDGYTF
D: TRBD1
size: -
J: TRBJ1-2
V: TRBV9

DNA: TGTGCCAGCAGTTCCCCACAGGGGGGTCAGCCCCAGCATTTT
CDR3: CASSSPQGGQPQHF
D: TRBD1
size: -
J: TRBJ1-5
V: TRBV28

DNA: TGCGCCAGCAGGGGACTGTACGGTTCACCCCTCCACTTT
CDR3: CASRGLYGSPLHF
D: -
size: -
J: TRBJ1-6
V: TRBV10-2

DNA: TGTGCCAGTAGGCTTGGCGGGGCCTACGAGCAGTACTTC
CDR3: CASRLGGAYEQYF
D: -
size: -
J: TRBJ2-7
V: TRBV19

DNA: TGCGCCAGCAGTGGGGGACAGGCCATGGGTTTGAATGAAAAACTGTTTTTT
CDR3: CASSGGQAMGLNEKLFF
D: TRBD1
size: -
J: TRBJ1-4
V: TRBV10-2

DNA: TGCGCCAGCAGCCCAGATGAATGGACAGGGGAATATGGCTACACCTTC
CDR3: CASSPDEWTGEYGYTF
D: TRBD1
size: -
J: TRBJ1-2
V: TRBV4-1

DNA: TGTGCCAGCAGCTTGGACAGGGGGAATCAGCCCCAGCATTTT
CDR3: CASSLDRGNQPQHF
D: TRBD1
size: few
J: TRBJ1-5
V: TRBV5-4

DNA: TGTGCCAGCAGAGATAACACAGATACGCAGTATTTT
CDR3: CASRDNTDTQYF
D: -
size: -
J: TRBJ2-3
V: TRBV2

DNA: TGTGCCAGCAACAACTTAGACAGCCGCAGCCGTTCACCCCTCCACTTT
CDR3: CASNNLDSRSRSPLHF
D: -
size: -
J: TRBJ1-6
V: TRBV5-6

DNA: TGTGCCAGCTCCGGACTTTTGAACGAGCAGTACTTC
CDR3: CASSGLLNEQYF
D: -
size: -
J: TRBJ2-7
V: TRBV7-2

DNA: TGCAGCGTCCGGGACAGCTTTAACACCGGGGAGCTGTTTTTT
CDR3: CSVRDSFNTGELFF
D: TRBD1
size: -
J: TRBJ2-2
V: TRBV29-1

DNA: TGCGCCAGCAGCCAAGATACCGGACCGCGGGAGACCCAGTACTTC
CDR3: CASSQDTGPRETQYF
D: -
size: -
J: TRBJ2-5
V: TRBV4-3

DNA: TGTGCCAGCAGCGTTAGTAGTGGCCGGGGCTTTAGGATCGGAGCTTTCTTT
CDR3: CASSVSSGRGFRIGAFF
D: -
size: -
J: TRBJ1-1
V: TRBV7-9

DNA: TGTGCCAGCAGTTTCGACGGACGTACGGTTGGAGGCTACACCTTC
CDR3: CASSFDGRTVGGYTF
D: -
size: once
J: TRBJ1-2
V: TRBV28

DNA: TGTGCCTGGAGTGTCTGGGGCCGGGTCCCCGGGGAGCTGTTTTTT
CDR3: CAWSVWGRVPGELFF
D: -
size: -
J: TRBJ2-2
V: TRBV30